The source of this T cell receptor (beta chain) is a study of T cell responses to AZD1222 COVID-19 vaccine. Study observations and caveats: It was only after the peak T cell response that any repertoires were sampled. Nearly half of spike-specific TCRs reportedly go after variant regions that carry no mutations. CD4 TCRs covered the whole spike, strongest at regions 160-218 and 743-854. Increased Spike-specific TCR breadth and depth were observed after two AZD1222 doses.

This clone appeared a few times. The antigen remains undetermined. The assay was immunoSEQ multiplex PCR, and TCRdb's table has in-frame clones only and misses some. The sample includes 110,000 to 150,000 clones, about 93% seen only once; the top ten take about 9.1%. Per germline, CDR1 MRHNA and CDR2 SNTAGT. The CDR3 totals 15 residues. The V end was cut by 3 bases, the J end by 0 bases, with 9 bases between. The chain recombines TRBV6-4 with TRBJ2-1; tentative D call: TRBD2 (6 bases). This sample comprised peripheral blood, obtained on day 0 of AZD1222 vaccination. This clonotype was sampled from an adult in good health. The CDR3: CASSESGGSYNEQFF. The CDR3, as DNA: TGTGCCAGCAGTGAATCCGGGGGCTCCTACAATGAGCAGTTCTTC.